These 16 T cell receptor beta chains came from one sample sequenced in a study of PD-1 blockade in classical Hodgkin lymphoma. Time point defined: cycle 4 day 1 (C4D1), after less than 7 weeks of nivolumab. Relapse after autologous stem cell transplantation occurred in every patient, and brentuximab vedotin exposure varied. Some clones are missing from TCRdb's copy, which holds only in-frame ones; the method was immunoSEQ multiplex PCR. The sample shows about 90,000 clones, about 83% of them seen only once. Sequenced here: peripheral blood mononuclear cells (PBMCs), sampled before the fourth cycle of nivolumab. These receptor sequences come from a human donor with classical Hodgkin lymphoma.

The chain links TRBV29-1 to TRBJ2-1; 8 positions match TRBD2. The CDR3 contains 16 residues. CDR1 SQVTM and CDR2 ANQGSEA come from the germline V gene. V shed 4 bases and J 0 bases; nucleotides not matched to a gene: 8. The CDR3 sequence is CSVGASGSFSYNEQFF. CDR3 sequence (DNA): TGCAGCGTTGGGGCTAGCGGGTCCTTCTCCTACAATGAGCAGTTCTTC.

The gene calls are TRBV7-9 and TRBJ2-7; 8 bases fit TRBD1. Trimming took 10 bases from V and 4 from J; bases not matched to a gene: 9. From germline, CDR1 is SEHNR and CDR2 FQNEAQ (reference sequence). The CDR3 covers 13 residues. DNA for the CDR3: TGTGCCACCGAAGGACAGGGAGGATACGAGCAGTACTTC. Its translation is CATEGQGGYEQYF.

V gene TRBV30 combines with J gene TRBJ1-3; D remains unclear. V was trimmed by 1 base and J by 7 bases, leaving 8 bases between them. The CDR3 runs to 12 residues. Germline lookup yields CDR1 GTSNPN and CDR2 SVGIG (reference sequence). CDR3 sequence reads: CAWSALHNTIYF. The DNA of the CDR3 is TGTGCCTGGAGTGCCCTCCATAACACCATATATTTT.

The chain recombines TRBV5-4 with TRBJ2-7; 7 nucleotides align to TRBD1. Unmatched junction bases numbered 18, after V lost 4 bases and J lost 8 bases. The germline CDR1 and CDR2 sequences are SGHNT and YYREEE (reference sequence). There are 16 residues in the CDR3. CDR3 protein: CASSPTTGQGVLKQYF. CDR3 nucleotide sequence: TGTGCCAGCAGCCCTACGACAGGGCAGGGGGTCTTAAAGCAGTACTTC.

The genes are TRBV15 and TRBJ2-5, with D uncertain. The CDR3 spans 13 residues. CDR1 and CDR2 (germline): LNHNV, YYDKDF (reference sequence). Deletions cut 4 bases from V and 0 bases from J, with 6 bases between. CDR3 region: CATSMRNQETQYF. DNA for the CDR3: TGTGCCACCAGCATGCGGAACCAAGAGACCCAGTACTTC. Full variable domain (missing parts from reference TRBV15 and TRBJ2-5): DAMVIQNPRYQVTQFGKPVTLSCSQTLNHNVMYWYQQKSSQAPKLLFHYYDKDFNNEADTPDNFQSRRPNTSFCFLDIRSPGLGDTAMYLCATSMRNQETQYFGPGTRLLVL.

V usage is TRBV30 and J usage is TRBJ2-7; 7 bases fit TRBD1. After removal of 5 bases from V and 5 bases from J, the junction contained 15 bases not matched to a gene. The CDR3 is made up of 15 amino acids. Germline V gene sequence: CDR1 GTSNPN, CDR2 SVGIG (reference sequence). The CDR3 spells CAWRDEGAGGHEQYF. Written as DNA, the CDR3 is TGTGCCTGGCGGGACGAAGGTGCAGGGGGACACGAGCAGTACTTC.

This clone appeared a single time. The V and J genes are TRBV2 and TRBJ2-5; D remains unclear. Germline V gives CDR1 SNHLY, CDR2 FYNNEI. This CDR3 region has 12 residues. The V and J ends lost 4 bases and 5 bases respectively, with 8 bases between them. CDR3 region: CASSVLWETQYF. CDR3 DNA sequence: TGTGCCAGCAGTGTCCTTTGGGAGACCCAGTACTTC. Full variable domain (remainder filled in from reference TRBV2 and TRBJ2-5): EPEVTQTPSHQVTQMGQEVILRCVPISNHLYFYWYRQILGQKVEFLVSFYNNEISEKSEIFDDQFSVERPDGSNFTLKIRSTKLEDSAMYFCASSVLWETQYFGPGTRLLVL.

The J gene is TRBJ2-5, the V gene TRBV2, with D unclear. CDR3 size: 13 residues. CDR1 is SNHLY, CDR2 FYNNEI, per germline. V lost 4 bases to trimming and J lost 0 bases, with 6 bases between them. CDR3 region: CASSGRNQETQYF. The CDR3 nucleotides read TGTGCCAGCAGTGGACGAAACCAAGAGACCCAGTACTTC.

The chain is built from TRBV5-4 and TRBJ2-5; maybe TRBD1 (6 bases). The V and J ends lost 5 bases and 7 bases respectively, with 24 bases between them. The CDR3 covers 16 residues. The germline gives CDR1 SGHNT, CDR2 YYREEE (reference sequence). CDR3 DNA sequence: TGTGCCAGCAGGACATGGGCCGCAGGGGCCCTAGGGACCCAGTACTTC. This gives the protein CASRTWAAGALGTQYF.

This chain links TRBV6-1 with TRBJ1-4, with 7 nucleotides matching TRBD1. Losses at the gene ends were 0 bases for V and 0 bases for J; bases not matched to a gene: 4. Germline V gene sequence: CDR1 MNHNS, CDR2 SASEGT. The CDR3 runs to 17 residues. This CDR3 reads CASSEAAGGTTNEKLFF. The CDR3 DNA reads TGTGCCAGCAGTGAAGCGGCAGGGGGGACAACTAATGAAAAACTGTTTTTT.

The V and J genes are TRBV13 and TRBJ2-6; D tentatively reads TRBD1 or TRBD2 (5 bases each). This CDR3 spans 17 amino acids. Deletions cut 1 base from V and 1 base from J, with 11 bases between. CDR1 is PRHDT and CDR2 is FYEKMQ in the germline V gene (reference sequence). The CDR3 DNA follows: TGTGCCAGCAGCTTAGAGATTGGGGGATCTGGGGCCAACGTCCTGACTTTC. Its protein is CASSLEIGGSGANVLTF.

The chain carries TRBV5-1 and TRBJ2-5; 12 bases are a match to TRBD2. The CDR3 totals 15 residues. With 0 bases clipped from V and 4 bases from J, the junction kept 1 base outside the gene matches. Germline CDR1 SGHRS, CDR2 YFSETQ. The CDR3 nucleotides are TGCGCCAGCAGCTTGGGACTAGCGGGAGCAGAGACCCAGTACTTC. As protein: CASSLGLAGAETQYF.

V usage is TRBV19 and J usage is TRBJ1-2, with TRBD1 matching 10 bases. The ends lost 5 bases at V and 6 bases at J; junction bases unmatched: 9. The V gene's germline CDR1 is LNHDA and CDR2 SQIVND (reference sequence). This CDR3 comprises 15 residues. CDR3: CASSVLDRGQDGYTF. The CDR3 DNA sequence: TGTGCCAGTAGTGTCCTTGACAGGGGGCAGGATGGCTACACCTTC.

The chain carries TRBV2 and TRBJ2-1, with D unclear. From germline, CDR1 is SNHLY and CDR2 FYNNEI. The CDR3 loop spans 15 amino acids. The V end was cut by 6 bases, the J end by 5 bases, with 17 bases between. This CDR3 is CASSPRVLLNNEQFF. In nucleotides, the CDR3 is TGTGCCAGCAGCCCTAGGGTCCTCCTAAACAATGAGCAGTTCTTC.

This chain links TRBV7-2 with TRBJ2-1, with 7 nucleotides matching TRBD2. Trimming cost V 5 bases and J 3 bases; bases outside gene matches: 4. This CDR3 is built from 14 residues. Germline-derived CDR1 and CDR2 are SGHTA and FQGNSA. The CDR3 spells CASSRASGYNEQFF. DNA of the CDR3: TGTGCCAGCAGCCGGGCTAGCGGCTACAATGAGCAGTTCTTC. The whole variable domain, filled in from reference TRBV7-2 and TRBJ2-1, reads GAGVSQSPSNKVTEKGKDVELRCDPISGHTALYWYRQSLGQGLEFLIYFQGNSAPDKSGLPSDRFSAERTGGSVSTLTIQRTQQEDSAVYLCASSRASGYNEQFFGPGTRLTVL.

As DNA, the CDR3 is TGTGCCAGCAGTCCGGGACTTCCGATCTACAATGAGCAGTTCTTC. Translated, it gives CASSPGLPIYNEQFF. The chain employs TRBV6-5 and TRBJ2-1; perhaps TRBD2 as D (6 bases). The CDR3 contains 15 residues. The germline V gene encodes CDR1 MNHEY and CDR2 SVGAGI. Trimming took off 5 bases at V and 3 bases at J, with 14 bases between the two ends.